This T cell receptor beta chain was observed in a study of cytomegalovirus exposure and HLA in healthy donors. Study-level findings and limits: Most sequenced TCRs were rare (though some public TCRs occurred in many donors). High specificity and sensitivity for cytomegalovirus status were reported for the classifier.

Comments on this clone: As yet, its antigen is unknown.

The CDR3 is made up of 14 amino acids. V shed 3 bases and J shed 0 bases, with 7 bases lying between them. CDR1 and CDR2 from the germline V gene are MRHNA and SNTAGT. Some clones are missing from TCRdb's copy, which holds only in-frame ones; the method was immunoSEQ multiplex PCR. The data show roughly 80,000 clones, with around 94% seen just once and 2% to 2.5% held by the top ten. This sequence joins TRBV6-4 and TRBJ2-3; D gene uncertain. The sequenced sample was PBMCs. The clonotype was recovered from a woman aged 18-29 years in good health and CMV-seronegative. CDR3 sequence (DNA): TGTGCCAGCAGTGAAAGCGACAGCACAGATACGCAGTATTTT. It translates to CASSESDSTDTQYF.